The next 7 T cell receptor beta chains were all read from a single sample in a study of shared T cell receptors in the human thymus. Generated by immunoSEQ multiplex PCR, the TCRdb table keeps only in-frame clones and is missing some. In the table there are 600,000 to 900,000 clones, 70% to 90% of which are singletons. This sample was also put to use in a study of human thymus T cells.

The sample comprised thymocytes. The origin of the receptors is a girl less than two years old with a congenital heart defect.

The chain uses TRBV7-2 and TRBJ1-2, with 8 bases aligning to TRBD1. The J segment lost 5 bases and the V segment lost 5 bases, leaving 7 bases of the junction unmatched. The CDR3 has 14 amino acids. The V gene's germline CDR1 is SGHTA and CDR2 FQGNSA. In DNA, the CDR3 is TGTGCCAGCAGCACCCGACAGGGGAGTTATGGCTACACCTTC. Protein sequence: CASSTRQGSYGYTF.

The chain carries TRBV27 and TRBJ2-1, with D possibly TRBD1 on 5 matching bases. CDR1 and CDR2 from the germline V gene are MNHEY and SMNVEV (reference sequence). The V end was cut by 3 bases, the J end by 6 bases, with 9 bases between. CDR3 length: 13 residues. CDR3 sequence: CASSFQGSNEQFF. The CDR3 nucleotides read TGTGCCAGCAGTTTTCAGGGTAGCAATGAGCAGTTCTTC.

The V and J genes are TRBV19 and TRBJ1-2; 7 bases map to TRBD1. Per germline, CDR1 LNHDA and CDR2 SQIVND (reference sequence). CDR3 size: 15 residues. Trimming cost V 5 bases and J 4 bases; bases outside gene matches: 10. This CDR3 is CASSHETGSLYGYTF. CDR3 DNA: TGTGCCAGTAGTCACGAGACAGGGAGCCTCTATGGCTACACCTTC.

The chain carries TRBV2 and TRBJ2-1, with 8 bases identical to TRBD2. This CDR3 comprises 19 residues. CDR1 and CDR2 from the germline V gene are SNHLY and FYNNEI. V shed 3 bases, J shed 1 base, and the junction held 14 bases outside the gene matches. DNA for the CDR3: TGTGCCAGCAGTGACCCCATAGAGGTAGCGGGGTTATCCTACAATGAGCAGTTCTTC. This encodes CASSDPIEVAGLSYNEQFF.

This chain connects TRBV9 to TRBJ1-2; perhaps TRBD1 as D (6 bases). The V and J ends lost 3 bases and 3 bases respectively, with 15 bases between them. The germline CDR1 and CDR2 sequences are SGDLS and YYNGEE. The CDR3 totals 15 residues. In DNA form, the CDR3 reads TGTGCCAGCAGCGCCGGACAGCCCTGGCACTATGGCTACACCTTC. This sequence encodes CASSAGQPWHYGYTF.

The CDR3 nucleotides are TGTGCCAGCAGCGCCAAGCTGGTTGCACCGGACACCGGGGAGCTGTTTTTT. Amino acids: CASSAKLVAPDTGELFF. This chain connects TRBV5-6 to TRBJ2-2; D remains unclear. Germline CDR1 SGHDT, CDR2 YYEEEE. This CDR3 is built from 17 residues. Deletions cut 4 bases from V and 3 bases from J, with 19 bases between.

The chain has TRBV19 and TRBJ1-1, with D perhaps matching TRBD1 (6 bases). The length of the CDR3 is 15 residues. Germline CDR1 LNHDA, CDR2 SQIVND (reference sequence). V lost 4 bases, J lost 1 base, and 13 bases lay in between. CDR3 sequence: CASSSPQGGNTEAFF. CDR3 in DNA: TGTGCCAGTAGTAGCCCCCAAGGGGGGAACACTGAAGCTTTCTTT.